A single sample is the source of the 27 T cell receptor beta chains below, sequenced in a study of response to subunit inactivated influenza vaccine. One entry per CDR3 protein results from TCRdb running MiXCR on the RT-PCR reads. Of around 580,000 distinct CDR3 sequences listed, 13% to 15% are singletons. The sequencing used PBMCs from blood, collected 11 to 12 days after vaccination. The receptors stem from a man aged 45-65 years who received an inactivated influenza vaccine.

This chain joins TRBV4-1 and TRBJ2-2; 11 bases are a match to TRBD1. This CDR3 has 16 amino acids. Germline assignment: CDR1 MGHRA and CDR2 YSYEKL. Losses at the gene ends were 4 bases for V and 6 bases for J; bases not matched to a gene: 7. Here the CDR3 DNA reads TGCGCCAGCAGCCTCCTACCGGGACAGGGGGCCGGGGAGCTGTTTTTT. The encoded protein is CASSLLPGQGAGELFF.

This clonotype was observed a few times. This chain uses TRBV20-1 with TRBJ2-7, with 14 bases matching TRBD2. After removal of 6 bases from V and 3 bases from J, the junction contained 7 bases not matched to a gene. Germline-derived CDR1 and CDR2 are DFQATT and SNEGSKA (reference sequence). This CDR3 comprises 15 residues. The CDR3 loop is CSAQGTSGSRYEQYF. CDR3 nucleotides: TGCAGTGCCCAAGGGACTAGCGGGAGTCGCTACGAGCAGTACTTC.

This clonotype was seen only a few times. V usage is TRBV9 and J usage is TRBJ1-5; TRBD1 aligns across 11 bases. Germline assignment: CDR1 SGDLS and CDR2 YYNGEE. V shed 0 bases, J shed 2 bases, and the junction held 4 bases outside the gene matches. The CDR3 has 17 amino acids. The CDR3 DNA is TGTGCCAGCAGCGTAGGGACAGGGGGCGCTGGCAATCAGCCCCAGCATTTT. Encoded protein: CASSVGTGGAGNQPQHF. The whole variable domain, filled in from reference TRBV9 and TRBJ1-5, reads DSGVTQTPKHLITATGQRVTLRCSPRSGDLSVYWYQQSLDQGLQFLIQYYNGEERAKGNILERFSAQQFPDLHSELNLSSLELGDSALYFCASSVGTGGAGNQPQHFGDGTRLSIL.

The V gene is TRBV20-1, the J gene TRBJ2-1, with 7 bases aligning to TRBD2. CDR1 and CDR2 (germline): DFQATT, SNEGSKA (reference sequence). V was clipped by 1 base and J by 6 bases; unmatched bases: 15. The CDR3 is 17 amino acids. The CDR3: CSARGGGGVFGSNEQFF. CDR3 nucleotide sequence: TGCAGTGCTAGAGGGGGGGGTGGGGTCTTCGGGTCCAATGAGCAGTTCTTC.

J is TRBJ1-5 and V is TRBV12-3 or TRBV12-4; no firm D call. Trimming pared 7 bases from V and 0 bases from J, leaving 13 bases between. The CDR3 is made up of 15 amino acids. In nucleotides, the CDR3 is TGTGCCAGCAACGCCCCCCCCCATAGCAATCAGCCCCAGCATTTT. Protein: CASNAPPHSNQPQHF.

Only a few counts were recorded for this clonotype. CDR3 protein: CASSWGAAEYGYTF. The DNA for the CDR3 is TGTGCCAGCAGCTGGGGAGCGGCGGAATATGGCTACACCTTC. The gene calls are TRBV7-9 and TRBJ1-2; D ambiguous. Germline CDR1 SEHNR, CDR2 FQNEAQ (reference sequence). The CDR3 runs 14 residues. V lost 4 bases, J lost 5 bases, and 14 bases lay in between.

The chain has TRBV9 and TRBJ2-5; D is uncertain. Germline V gives CDR1 SGDLS, CDR2 YYNGEE. V was cut by 2 bases and J by 4 bases, with 18 bases left in between. The CDR3 is made up of 16 amino acids. The CDR3 region has the DNA TGTGCCAGCAGCGTCTTTTCGAGAGCGTTGGGAGAGACCCAGTACTTC. This sequence encodes CASSVFSRALGETQYF.

The V call is TRBV7-2, the J call TRBJ2-1; 7 bases line up with TRBD2. This CDR3 spans 15 amino acids. Per germline, CDR1 SGHTA and CDR2 FQGNSA. V lost 3 bases and J lost 6; bases outside the gene matches: 8. The CDR3 reads CASSLLPGGSNEQFF. The CDR3 DNA sequence: TGTGCCAGCAGCTTGTTGCCGGGAGGTAGCAATGAGCAGTTCTTC.

This chain uses TRBV5-6 with TRBJ2-7; D possibly matches TRBD1 or TRBD2 (5 bases each). CDR1 is SGHDT and CDR2 is YYEEEE in the germline V gene. Trimming stripped 1 base from V and 6 bases from J, with 11 bases between. This CDR3 region has 13 residues. CDR3: CASSLPWDPEQYF. CDR3 nucleotide sequence: TGTGCCAGCAGCTTGCCATGGGACCCCGAGCAGTACTTC.

V usage is TRBV6-6 and J usage is TRBJ2-1, with D unclear. Germline CDR1 MNHNY, CDR2 SVGAGI (reference sequence). There are 13 residues in the CDR3. V was pared by 7 bases and J by 5 bases, with 12 bases between. The CDR3, as DNA: TGTGCCAGCACCCCCGCTCCTGACAATGAGCAGTTCTTC. It codes for CASTPAPDNEQFF.

Only a few counts were recorded for this clonotype. The junction and the germline gene differ at one end; a read error may be behind it. This sequence joins TRBV5-6 and TRBJ2-5, with a possible D match to TRBD2 (6 bases). Germline V lookup: CDR1 SGHDT, CDR2 YYEEEE. CDR3 length equals 14 residues. CDR3 nucleotide sequence: TGTGCCAGCGGCTTACGGGGGACTCAAGAGACCCAGTACTTC. This codes for CASGLRGTQETQYF.

This clonotype came up a few times. The rearrangement joins TRBV20-1 to TRBJ1-4, with D possibly matching TRBD1 (5 bases). V lost 6 bases and J 7 bases, leaving 21 bases between the germline ends. This CDR3 is built from 15 residues. Germline lookup yields CDR1 DFQATT and CDR2 SNEGSKA (reference sequence). The CDR3 DNA is TGCAGTGCCCCCGGAGCGGCATTCGGGACTGAAAAACTGTTTTTT. Amino acid sequence: CSAPGAAFGTEKLFF.

V and J are TRBV3-1 and TRBJ1-1, with a tentative D call TRBD1 (5 bases). Between the trimmed V and J ends, which lost 1 base and 7 bases, there was a span of 16 bases. The germline gives CDR1 LGHDT, CDR2 YNNKEL (reference sequence). CDR3 length: 15 residues. The CDR3 reads CASSQVGGAGGEAFF. The CDR3 nucleotides read TGTGCCAGCAGCCAAGTCGGGGGTGCAGGAGGTGAAGCTTTCTTT.

This clonotype was observed a few times. The chain links TRBV7-2 to TRBJ2-5, with D maybe TRBD1 (6 bases). Germline lookup yields CDR1 SGHTA and CDR2 FQGNSA. With 5 bases removed from V and 5 bases from J, the gap between germline ends came to 18 bases. CDR3 size: 15 residues. The CDR3 is CASSPLGQPLETQYF. CDR3 coding DNA: TGTGCCAGCAGCCCCCTTGGACAGCCGTTGGAGACCCAGTACTTC.

The chain combines TRBV20-1 with TRBJ1-2; D is perhaps TRBD1 (5 bases). The V gene lost 5 bases and the J gene lost 8 bases, with 18 bases spanning the gap. CDR3 length: 13 amino acids. Germline loops: CDR1 DFQATT, CDR2 SNEGSKA (reference sequence). CDR3 DNA: TGCAGTGCTCTGACGGGACCCGGCAGGGGCTACACCTTC. Its protein is CSALTGPGRGYTF.

This clonotype was observed a handful of times. The CDR3 nucleotides read TGCAGTGCTAGCCGGGACTATGTCGTCAATGAGCAGTTCTTC. This sequence encodes CSASRDYVVNEQFF. V and J are TRBV20-1 and TRBJ2-1; TRBD2 matches 7 bases. Germline lookup yields CDR1 DFQATT and CDR2 SNEGSKA (reference sequence). Losses at the gene ends were 3 bases for V and 6 bases for J; bases not matched to a gene: 8. The CDR3 consists of 14 residues.

The CDR3 region is CASSRQGASEEQYF. The DNA for the CDR3 is TGCGCCAGCAGCCGACAGGGGGCCTCGGAAGAGCAGTACTTC. The chain recombines TRBV5-1 with TRBJ2-7, with 10 positions matching TRBD1. Germline V gene sequence: CDR1 SGHRS, CDR2 YFSETQ. The CDR3 sequence is 14 residues long. Trimming cost V 4 bases and J 7 bases; bases outside gene matches: 8.

This clonotype was detected a few times. The genes are TRBV7-8 and TRBJ2-7, with 12 bases matching TRBD1. This CDR3 is 16 amino acids long. V was clipped by 1 base and J by 4 bases; unmatched bases: 5. Germline loops: CDR1 SGHVS, CDR2 FQNEAQ. The CDR3 nucleotides are TGTGCCAGCAGCTTAGTGGGACAGGGGGCAGTATACGAGCAGTACTTC. Its translation: CASSLVGQGAVYEQYF. Drawing the rest from reference TRBV7-8 and TRBJ2-7, the complete variable domain is GAGVSQSPRYKVAKRGQDVALRCDPISGHVSLFWYQQALGQGPEFLTYFQNEAQLDKSGLPSDRFFAERPEGSVSTLKIQRTQQEDSAVYLCASSLVGQGAVYEQYFGPGTRLTVT.

This clonotype was counted at least ten times. The rearrangement links TRBV12-3 or TRBV12-4 to TRBJ2-7, with TRBD1 matching 9 bases. Trimming at V came to 5 bases and at J to 6 bases, leaving 2 bases not matched to a gene. The CDR3 runs to 12 residues. This chain's CDR3 is CASSPQGAEQYF. The CDR3 nucleotides read TGTGCCAGCAGTCCACAGGGGGCCGAGCAGTACTTC.

The rearrangement links TRBV11-2 to TRBJ2-2, with D possibly matching TRBD2 (6 bases). The germline V gene encodes CDR1 SGHAT and CDR2 FQNNGV. The V gene lost 2 bases and the J gene lost 7 bases, with 20 bases spanning the gap. This CDR3 has 17 amino acids. CDR3 region: CASSLMFGGFKVGELFF. In DNA, the CDR3 is TGTGCCAGCAGCTTAATGTTTGGGGGGTTTAAGGTCGGGGAGCTGTTTTTT.

This clonotype appeared a few times. The rearrangement links TRBV9 to TRBJ2-3, with D possibly being TRBD2 (6 bases). Germline V gene lookup returns CDR1 SGDLS and CDR2 YYNGEE. V lost 1 base and J 2 bases, leaving 8 bases between the germline ends. The CDR3 is 14 residues long. As DNA, the CDR3 is TGTGCCAGCAGCGTACGGGACTTCACAGATACGCAGTATTTT. It translates to CASSVRDFTDTQYF. Together with reference TRBV9 and TRBJ2-3, the CDR3 gives the full variable domain: DSGVTQTPKHLITATGQRVTLRCSPRSGDLSVYWYQQSLDQGLQFLIQYYNGEERAKGNILERFSAQQFPDLHSELNLSSLELGDSALYFCASSVRDFTDTQYFGPGTRLTVL.

V gene TRBV6-2 or TRBV6-3 combines with J gene TRBJ2-3, with D perhaps TRBD1 or TRBD2 (5 bases each). Germline values: CDR1 MNHEY, CDR2 SVGEGT. The V end lost 2 bases, the J end lost 2 bases, and 8 bases lay between the germline ends. The length of the CDR3 is 14 residues. The CDR3 loop is CASSYGGTTDTQYF. In nucleotides, the CDR3 is TGTGCCAGCAGTTACGGGGGAACCACAGATACGCAGTATTTT.

A few counts support this clonotype. The chain employs TRBV10-3 and TRBJ2-5; D is possibly TRBD1 (5 bases). Germline V gene data show CDR1 as ENHRY and CDR2 as SYGVKD. Trimming removed 3 bases at V and 5 bases at J, with 16 bases between. The CDR3 spans 15 residues. The CDR3 DNA is TGTGCCATCAGTGAATCGACAGTAGGGTGGGAGACCCAGTACTTC. It codes for CAISESTVGWETQYF.

The chain has TRBV18 and TRBJ2-5; no firm D call. Trimming took off 8 bases at V and 4 bases at J, with 14 bases between the two ends. The germline CDR1 and CDR2 sequences are KGHSH and LQKENI. This CDR3 is built from 13 residues. The CDR3 is CASTGTFGETQYF. CDR3 DNA: TGTGCCAGCACCGGCACGTTCGGAGAGACCCAGTACTTC.

This clonotype has a handful of counts. V usage is TRBV20-1 and J usage is TRBJ2-1, with D perhaps matching TRBD2 (5 bases). The CDR3 has 14 residues. V was shortened by 2 bases and J by 5 bases, with 13 bases between the two germline ends. Germline CDR1 is DFQATT and CDR2 is SNEGSKA (reference sequence). CDR3 DNA: TGCAGTGCTAGACCCCCTCTGAGGGACAATGAGCAGTTCTTC. This gives the protein CSARPPLRDNEQFF.

The chain joins TRBV28 to TRBJ1-1; no definite D call. This CDR3 has 13 residues. CDR1 is MDHEN, CDR2 SYDVKM, per germline. V was trimmed by 3 bases and J by 7 bases, leaving 12 bases between them. CDR3: CASSFAGAYEAFF. The CDR3 region has the DNA TGTGCCAGCAGTTTTGCCGGAGCATATGAAGCTTTCTTT.

The chain carries TRBV15 and TRBJ1-4; perhaps TRBD1 as D (6 bases). The germline V gene encodes CDR1 LNHNV and CDR2 YYDKDF (reference sequence). There are 16 residues in the CDR3. Trimming shortened V by 0 bases and J by 4 bases, and 12 bases separated the two germline ends. The CDR3: CATSRDPTGLNEKLFF. The DNA of the CDR3 is TGTGCCACCAGCAGAGACCCGACAGGCCTTAATGAAAAACTGTTTTTT.